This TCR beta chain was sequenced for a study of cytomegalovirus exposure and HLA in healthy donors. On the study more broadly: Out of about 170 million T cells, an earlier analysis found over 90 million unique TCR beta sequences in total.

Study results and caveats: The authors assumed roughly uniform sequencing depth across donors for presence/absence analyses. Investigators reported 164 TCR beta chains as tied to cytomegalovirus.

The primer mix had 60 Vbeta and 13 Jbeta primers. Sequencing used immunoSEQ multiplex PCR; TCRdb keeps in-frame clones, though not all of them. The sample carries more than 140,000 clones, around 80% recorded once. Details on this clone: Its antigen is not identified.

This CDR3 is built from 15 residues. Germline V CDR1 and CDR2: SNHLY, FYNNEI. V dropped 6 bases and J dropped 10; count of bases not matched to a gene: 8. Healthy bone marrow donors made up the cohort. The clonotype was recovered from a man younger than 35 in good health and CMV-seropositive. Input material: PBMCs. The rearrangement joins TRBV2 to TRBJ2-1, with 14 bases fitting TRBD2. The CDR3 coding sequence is TGTGCCAGCAGCCTGACTAGCGGGAGGGCACCCGAGCAGTTCTTC. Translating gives CASSLTSGRAPEQFF. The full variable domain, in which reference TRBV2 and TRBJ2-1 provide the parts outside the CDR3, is EPEVTQTPSHQVTQMGQEVILRCVPISNHLYFYWYRQILGQKVEFLVSFYNNEISEKSEIFDDQFSVERPDGSNFTLKIRSTKLEDSAMYFCASSLTSGRAPEQFFGPGTRLTVL.